These T cell receptor beta chains were read from a single sample in a study of persistence of HIV-infected CD4 T cells. No antigen has been assigned to these receptors. TCRdb keeps only in-frame clones here, not all; method: immunoSEQ multiplex PCR. The table records approximately 5,300 clones, roughly 70% of them present only once. The sample in question was CD4+ T cells sorted from PBMCs after roughly 18-hour stimulation, obtained from a patient who received antiretroviral therapy. These receptor sequences come from an adult man with HIV who was CMV-seropositive. The CDR3 runs from the conserved cysteine through the conserved F or W.

V	J	CDR3
TRBV6-2/TRBV6-3	TRBJ1-2	CASSYRDRGSYGYTF
TRBV7-9	TRBJ2-7	CASSLGGASSYEQYF
TRBV6-5	TRBJ1-1	CASLTLGNEAFF
TRBV7-2	TRBJ2-3	CASSSEGQGWDTQYF
TRBV4-2	TRBJ2-1	CASSQWTSGGGGRAYNEQFF
TRBV2	TRBJ1-4	CASSEEGKLFF
TRBV7-9	TRBJ1-4	CASSVAGSGEKLFF
TRBV5-4	TRBJ2-3	CASSSRVAGAGDTQYF
TRBV7-9	TRBJ1-4	CASSLLATNEKLFF
TRBV6-6	TRBJ1-5	CASSLRDRGYQPQHF
TRBV10-3	TRBJ2-3	CAISDRAPSTDTQYF
TRBV6-5	TRBJ2-1	CASESYNEQFF
TRBV13	TRBJ1-3	CASSSRTGHGNTIYF
TRBV6-2/TRBV6-3	TRBJ1-4	CASSDQDRTATNEKLFF
TRBV6-5	TRBJ1-5	CASSYTLDDQPQHF
TRBV24-1	TRBJ2-4	CATSEGAKNIQYF
TRBV19	TRBJ1-2	CASSASRGWKSLLNYGYTF
TRBV24-1	TRBJ1-3	CATSDRQGTGGILDSSGNTIYF
TRBV20-1	TRBJ1-5	CSASFGANSNQPQHF
TRBV9	TRBJ1-1	CASGKTGMNTEAFF
TRBV4-3	TRBJ1-4	CASSQSDRNEKLFF
TRBV14	TRBJ1-6	CASSQTGLYNSPLHF
TRBV3-1/TRBV3-2	TRBJ2-7	CASSQPSGTYEQYF
TRBV3-1/TRBV3-2	TRBJ1-6	CASRLQGGGSPLHF
TRBV7-8	TRBJ2-7	CASSEGGSYEQYF
TRBV5-1	TRBJ1-1	CASSLGQGYTEAFF
TRBV6-1	TRBJ2-2	CASIGQGGIGELFF
TRBV5-1	TRBJ2-1	CASSRPTSGGKNEQFF
TRBV30	TRBJ2-7	CAWSGHGRDEQYF
TRBV28	TRBJ1-5	CASSFPQGWEPQHF
TRBV27	TRBJ2-1	CASSSRRSSYNEQFF
TRBV7-2	TRBJ2-4	CASRADRAKNIQYF
TRBV19	TRBJ1-6	CASKRRDYNSPLHF
TRBV7-2	TRBJ1-2	CASSFIGGHYGYTF
TRBV3-1/TRBV3-2	TRBJ2-5	CASSQEETQYF
TRBV18	TRBJ1-1	CASSPDILNTEAFF
TRBV3-1/TRBV3-2	TRBJ2-1	CASSHAVAGAYNEQFF
TRBV3-1/TRBV3-2	TRBJ1-4	CASSQNPGPQGKLFF
TRBV2	TRBJ2-7	CASLDRGRGGEQYF
TRBV9	TRBJ1-2	CANANRDRVGEVRLYTF
TRBV6-2/TRBV6-3	TRBJ2-7	CASSLRGGSSYEQYF
TRBV30	TRBJ1-6	CAWGQLYNSPLHF
TRBV20-1	TRBJ1-1	CSARGGQKAFF
TRBV9	TRBJ2-2	CASSGSSGALNTGELFF
TRBV19	TRBJ1-1	CATEDRVNTEAFF
TRBV6-5	TRBJ2-7	CASKDLAGGSYEQYF
TRBV7-2	TRBJ1-2	CASSLLSGIHGYTF
TRBV10-3	TRBJ1-6	CATRTEGSYNSPLHF
TRBV7-8	TRBJ1-1	CASSRLSTEAFF
TRBV4-1	TRBJ1-4	CASSQDWTGGNEKLFF
TRBV19	TRBJ1-2	CASRFLGGYYGYTF
TRBV7-2	TRBJ2-4	CASSLASSGVSKNIQYF
TRBV4-2	TRBJ2-3	CASSQADTQYF
TRBV5-1	TRBJ2-1	CASSPVGAYNEQFF
TRBV15	TRBJ2-3	CATSRRDWHTSTDTQYF